This TCR beta chain was documented in a study of somatic mutations in cytotoxic T cells in rheumatoid arthritis. Overall study: Flow sorting at nearly 100% purity was applied to some V beta antibody-stained T-cell populations, which included V beta1+ cells sequenced for TCRB. Findings and limits, study-wide: Antigens targeted by the expanded CD8+ clones were unknown. Within 8 of 65 patients, the single biggest CD8+ clone made up more than 20% of CD8+ cells.

Generated by immunoSEQ multiplex PCR, the TCRdb table keeps only in-frame clones and is missing some. The sample records some 10,000 clones, about 90% being singletons. Trimming cost V 0 bases and J 12 bases, with 15 bases left between them. The CDR3 covers 13 residues. The V gene's germline CDR1 is MNHEY and CDR2 SMNVEV (reference sequence). Details on this clone: What it binds is unknown.

Sequencing was done on a sample of CD8+ T cells sorted from blood. This sequence was found in a young woman with rheumatoid arthritis. The V and J genes are TRBV27 and TRBJ2-7; D may be TRBD1 (6 bases). CDR3 residues: CASSLSGHRLLYF. DNA for the CDR3: TGTGCCAGCAGTTTATCGGGACACCGATTACTGTACTTC.